The T cell receptor beta chain described here comes from a study of response to subunit inactivated influenza vaccine. Per the germline V gene, CDR1 is LGHNA and CDR2 is YNFKEQ. V lost 4 bases to trimming and J lost 15 bases; unmatched junction nucleotides: 7. This CDR3 has 12 amino acids. This clonotype was detected many times. As yet, its antigen is unknown. Each CDR3 protein gets one entry after TCRdb re-called the RT-PCR reads with MiXCR. The data contain approximately 480,000 distinct CDR3 sequences, roughly 9.7% of them singletons. Findings and caveats of the study: T cells newly recruited by each seasonal influenza vaccination are few, the authors suggested.

This TCR was recovered from a man aged 50-60 years who received an inactivated influenza vaccine. Sequences were derived from PBMCs from blood, sampled more than 35 days after vaccination. The chain recombines TRBV4-2 with TRBJ2-1, with 9 bases aligning to TRBD1. The CDR3 reads CASSLGTGSPFF. CDR3 bases: TGTGCCAGCAGCCTTGGGACAGGGAGTCCGTTCTTC.